The rows below give T cell receptor beta chains drawn from one sample of a study of shared clonotypes between healthy human individuals. TCRdb's table, derived via immunoSEQ multiplex PCR, lists solely in-frame clones and lacks some. The profile shows under 600,000 clones, around three quarters of them singletons. Sequenced material: PBMCs. These receptors all come from a woman aged 40-49 years in good health. Some clones in this sample may be carry-over from other donors' samples. Each CDR3 is given with its conserved first and last residue. Each record gives: J gene, V gene, D gene, clone size, CDR3 DNA, CDR3 protein. D genes are given only for firm matches. Not every row has a clone size; where given, it reads once, few, many or a size class.

TRBJ2-2 TRBV5-1 - few TGCGCCAGCAGCTTCGACCCGAACACCGGGGAGCTGTTTTTT CASSFDPNTGELFF
TRBJ2-5 TRBV18 - - TGTGCCAGCTCACCCCTCCGGGAGATTGAGACCCAGTACTTC CASSPLREIETQYF
TRBJ2-5 TRBV18 - - TGTGCCAGCTCACCAGAAATCGGCCTCCAGGAGACCCAGTACTTC CASSPEIGLQETQYF
TRBJ2-3 TRBV4-3 TRBD2 - TGCGCCAGCAGCCAGATGGGGGGGGATACGCAGTATTTT CASSQMGGDTQYF
TRBJ2-6 TRBV27 - - TGTGCCAGCAGCTACTCTGGGGCCAACGTCCTGACTTTC CASSYSGANVLTF
TRBJ2-1 TRBV7-9 - - TGTGCCAGCAGCTTACAAGGGTATGAGCAGTTCTTC CASSLQGYEQFF
TRBJ2-7 TRBV29-1 - - TGCAGCGTTCTTCGGGACCGCGTCTCCTACGAGCAGTACTTC CSVLRDRVSYEQYF
TRBJ1-5 TRBV27 - - TGTGCCAGCAGTTTAAGGGCAGGGGTCTTTAGCAATCAGCCCCAGCATTTT CASSLRAGVFSNQPQHF
TRBJ1-3 TRBV5-1 - few TGCGCCAGCAAGGCTTCTGGAAACACCATATATTTT CASKASGNTIYF
TRBJ2-3 TRBV15 - - TGTGCCACCAGCAGAGATCCGGGACCCAGCACAGATACGCAGTATTTT CATSRDPGPSTDTQYF
TRBJ2-4 TRBV28 - - TGTGCCAGCAGTTTATCTGGCAGGGCGCTAGCCAAAAACATTCAGTACTTC CASSLSGRALAKNIQYF
TRBJ2-6 TRBV28 - - TGTGCCAGCAGTTCGACAGGCACTTTAGGGGCCAACGTCCTGACTTTC CASSSTGTLGANVLTF
TRBJ1-4 TRBV28 - once TGTGCCAGCAGTTCAGCTAATGAAAAACTGTTTTTT CASSSANEKLFF
TRBJ2-7 TRBV27 - - TGTGCCAGCAGCCTCAGGGTCGGGGAGCAGTACTTC CASSLRVGEQYF
TRBJ2-3 TRBV6-5 - - TGTGCCAGCAGCCCTACGTGGGGGACAGATACGCAGTATTTT CASSPTWGTDTQYF
TRBJ2-3 TRBV9 - - TGTGCCAGCAGCGAAGCCGGGTCTATAAGTATTGATACGCAGTATTTT CASSEAGSISIDTQYF
TRBJ2-1 TRBV19 TRBD2 - TGTGCCAGTCGCACTAGCGGGATTAACAATGAGCAGTTCTTC CASRTSGINNEQFF
TRBJ2-2 TRBV9 - - TGTGCCAGCAGCAGGGTCACCGGGGAGCTGTTTTTT CASSRVTGELFF
TRBJ1-5 TRBV10-3 TRBD1 few TGTGCCATCAGGGGACAGGGAATCAATCAGCCCCAGCATTTT CAIRGQGINQPQHF
TRBJ2-7 TRBV5-8 - - TGTGCCAGCAGCCGTACTCACAAGCAGTACTTC CASSRTHKQYF
TRBJ1-4 TRBV19 - - TGTGCCAGTAGTATAGGGCGGAGCAATGAAAAACTGTTTTTT CASSIGRSNEKLFF
TRBJ2-2 TRBV2 - - TGTGCCAGCAGTGAAGCTGGTTCCACCGGGGAGCTGTTTTTT CASSEAGSTGELFF
TRBJ2-7 TRBV18 TRBD2 - TGTGCCAGCTCACCGGGACTAGCGGAGAAGAACTACGAGCAGTACTTC CASSPGLAEKNYEQYF
TRBJ2-1 TRBV27 TRBD1 - TGTGCCAGCAGTCTTGACAGGGGATTCCGGTACAATGAGCAGTTCTTC CASSLDRGFRYNEQFF
TRBJ2-5 TRBV4-2 - - TGTGCCAGCAGCCAAGATCCAGGGCAAGAGACCCAGTACTTC CASSQDPGQETQYF
TRBJ1-5 TRBV30 - - TGTGCCTGGGGGGCCGCTGGGAATCAGCCCCAGCATTTT CAWGAAGNQPQHF
TRBJ1-2 TRBV25-1 - - TGTGCCAGCAGGGCAACAACGGGCGACTATGGCTACACCTTC CASRATTGDYGYTF
TRBJ1-3 TRBV7-8 - - TGTGCCAGCAGCCGGACAGTCTCTGGAAACACCATATATTTT CASSRTVSGNTIYF
TRBJ2-7 TRBV5-1 - - TGCGCCAGCAGCTTGGGACAGAGCTACGAGCAGTACTTC CASSLGQSYEQYF
TRBJ2-2 TRBV7-3 TRBD2 - TGTGCCAGCAGCCGGACTAGCGGGACCGGGGAGCTGTTTTTT CASSRTSGTGELFF
TRBJ1-1 TRBV5-5 - - TGTGCCAGCAGCTTGTCCGGGGCGGGCACTGAAGCTTTCTTT CASSLSGAGTEAFF
TRBJ1-5 TRBV28 - - TGTGCCAGCAGCCCTGGGGGGGAGGGTCAGCCCCAGCATTTT CASSPGGEGQPQHF
TRBJ1-1 TRBV28 TRBD1 - TGTGCCAGCAGCTATACAGGGGCGTCGGCTTTCTTT CASSYTGASAFF
TRBJ2-2 TRBV6-4 TRBD1 - TGTGCCAGCAGTGACGAGGCAGGGGGTACCACCGGGGAGCTGTTTTTT CASSDEAGGTTGELFF
TRBJ2-7 TRBV6-1 TRBD2 - TGTGCCAGCAGTGATCCGACTAGCGGACCCTACGAGCAGTACTTC CASSDPTSGPYEQYF
TRBJ1-4 TRBV28 - - TGTGCCAGCAGCATTCAGGGTTATCTGTTCTCGAATGAAAAACTGTTTTTT CASSIQGYLFSNEKLFF
TRBJ2-7 TRBV6-5 - once TGTGCCAGCAGTTACTCACCCGAGAGCTACGAGCAGTACTTC CASSYSPESYEQYF
TRBJ1-1 TRBV7-8 - many TGTGCCAGCAGCCAAATTCAGGGTCAAGCTTTCTTT CASSQIQGQAFF
TRBJ2-1 TRBV2 TRBD2 - TGTGCCAGCAGTGAGGGACTAGCAAGTGAGCAGTTCTTC CASSEGLASEQFF
TRBJ2-3 TRBV30 - - TGTGCCTGGGGACGGACTGCATGGGATACGCAGTATTTT CAWGRTAWDTQYF
TRBJ2-3 TRBV2 TRBD2 - TGTGCCAGCAGTCCATGGGGGGGAGGGTCAGATACGCAGTATTTT CASSPWGGGSDTQYF
TRBJ2-4 TRBV7-9 TRBD2 - TGTGCCAGCAGCTTCCCACCCTCCGGGACTAGTAGTCCCAAAAACATTCAGTACTTC CASSFPPSGTSSPKNIQYF
TRBJ2-1 TRBV30 TRBD1 - TGTGCCTGGGCGACAGGGTACAATGAGCAGTTCTTC CAWATGYNEQFF